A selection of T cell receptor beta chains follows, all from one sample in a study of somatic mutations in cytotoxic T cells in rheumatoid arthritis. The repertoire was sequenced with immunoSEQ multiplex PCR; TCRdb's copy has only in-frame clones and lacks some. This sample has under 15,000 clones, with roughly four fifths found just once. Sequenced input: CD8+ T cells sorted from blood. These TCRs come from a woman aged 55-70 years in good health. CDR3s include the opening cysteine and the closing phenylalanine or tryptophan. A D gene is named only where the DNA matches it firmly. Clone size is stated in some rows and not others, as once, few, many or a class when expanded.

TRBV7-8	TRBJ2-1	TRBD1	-	CASSLAKGAGYNEQFF	TGTGCCAGCAGCTTAGCGAAGGGGGCAGGGTACAATGAGCAGTTCTTC
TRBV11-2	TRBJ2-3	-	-	CASRQVTDTQYF	TGCGCCAGCAGGCAGGTGACAGATACGCAGTATTTT
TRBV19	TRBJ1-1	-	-	CASTLGRGWAEAFF	TGTGCCAGTACCCTTGGACGGGGTTGGGCTGAAGCTTTCTTT
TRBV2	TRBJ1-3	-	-	CASRRDGSSGNTIYF	TGTGCCAGCAGGCGGGACGGTAGCTCTGGAAACACCATATATTTT
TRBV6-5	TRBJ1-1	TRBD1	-	CASSETGGSTEAFF	TGTGCCAGCAGTGAGACAGGGGGTTCCACTGAAGCTTTCTTT
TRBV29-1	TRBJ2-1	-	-	CSVAGEQFF	TGCAGCGTTGCGGGTGAGCAGTTCTTC
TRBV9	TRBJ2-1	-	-	CASSTTGLEQFF	TGTGCCAGCAGCACGACAGGTTTGGAGCAGTTCTTC
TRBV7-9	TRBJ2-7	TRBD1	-	CASTDDRVLKEQYF	TGTGCCAGCACCGACGACAGGGTTCTTAAGGAGCAGTACTTC
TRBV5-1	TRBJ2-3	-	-	CASSSRVTDTQYF	TGCGCCAGCAGCTCCAGGGTCACAGATACGCAGTATTTT
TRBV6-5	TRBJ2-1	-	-	CASSYTPQANEQFF	TGTGCCAGCAGTTACACCCCTCAGGCCAATGAGCAGTTCTTC
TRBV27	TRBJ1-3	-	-	CASSLSGSSGNTIYF	TGTGCCAGCAGTTTATCGGGCAGCTCTGGAAACACCATATATTTT
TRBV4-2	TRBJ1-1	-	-	CASSQGPGVMNTEAFF	TGTGCCAGCAGCCAAGGTCCAGGGGTTATGAACACTGAAGCTTTCTTT
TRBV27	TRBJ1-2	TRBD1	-	CASSLATGVEGYTF	TGTGCCAGCAGTTTGGCGACAGGGGTTGAAGGCTACACCTTC
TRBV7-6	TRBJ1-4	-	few	CASSLIKSGAAVNEKLFF	TGTGCCAGCAGCTTAATCAAATCAGGGGCCGCAGTTAATGAAAAACTGTTTTTT
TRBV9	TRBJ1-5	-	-	CASSAAGTVNQPQHF	TGTGCCAGCAGCGCCGCAGGCACAGTCAATCAGCCCCAGCATTTT
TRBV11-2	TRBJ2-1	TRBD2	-	CASTLLAGGGNEQFF	TGTGCCAGCACCCTTCTAGCGGGGGGCGGGAATGAGCAGTTCTTC
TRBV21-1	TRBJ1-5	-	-	CASSKAKNQGSNQPQHF	TGTGCCAGCAGCAAAGCGAAGAACCAGGGTAGCAATCAGCCCCAGCATTTT
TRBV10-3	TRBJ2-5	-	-	CAITGEAQGTQYF	TGTGCCATTACCGGGGAGGCCCAAGGGACCCAGTACTTC
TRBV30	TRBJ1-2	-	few	CAWSRAAYGYTF	TGTGCCTGGAGCAGGGCAGCCTATGGCTACACCTTC
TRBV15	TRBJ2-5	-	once	CATSSKGIWETQYF	TGTGCCACCAGCAGCAAGGGGATCTGGGAGACCCAGTACTTC
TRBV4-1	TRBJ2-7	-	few	CASSQGLEQYF	TGCGCCAGCAGCCAAGGACTTGAGCAGTACTTC
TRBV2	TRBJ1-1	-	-	CASSEGGGRRTEAFF	TGTGCCAGCAGCGAGGGTGGGGGGAGGCGCACTGAAGCTTTCTTT
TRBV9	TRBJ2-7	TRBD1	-	CASSETGTDSYEQYF	TGTGCCAGCAGCGAGACCGGGACAGACTCCTACGAGCAGTACTTC
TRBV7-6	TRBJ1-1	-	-	CASSLGGALGTEAFF	TGTGCCAGCAGCCTGGGAGGGGCCCTGGGCACTGAAGCTTTCTTT
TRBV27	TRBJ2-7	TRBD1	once	CATTGGQGYEQYF	TGTGCCACTACAGGGGGCCAAGGCTACGAGCAGTACTTC
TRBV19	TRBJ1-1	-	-	CASSMFGEATEAFF	TGTGCCAGTAGTATGTTTGGGGAGGCCACTGAAGCTTTCTTT